This note documents a single T cell receptor (beta chain) sequence. Its specific antigen is unknown. No base-level quality is on record; no much larger clone is a single base apart. The entry originates in a study of OX40 agonist ivuxolimab in advanced cancers. Background for the entire study: The costimulatory receptor OX40 (CD134) was targeted by ivuxolimab, a fully human IgG2 agonistic monoclonal antibody. Intravenous ivuxolimab was administered to patients every 2 weeks at six dose levels: 0.01, 0.1, 0.3, 1.5, 3 and 10 mg/kg. Of the 50 or so patients in dose escalation, some 20 had hepatocellular carcinoma, about 15 had melanoma, 9 had renal cell carcinoma and 9 had head and neck cancer. The dose-escalation cohort was 82.7% male with a mean age of about 54 years, ranging from about 23 to 85. Patients were allowed to have had prior anti-PD-1, anti-PD-L1 or anti-CTLA-4 therapy, and roughly 40% of the dose-escalation patients had been treated with checkpoint inhibitors. Partial responses occurred in three dose-escalation patients: two with cutaneous melanoma and one with hepatocellular carcinoma. Peripheral TCRbeta sequencing was intended to test whether TCR sequence diversity was altered and clonal T-cell expansion was caused by ivuxolimab. The monotherapy dose-escalation portion (N ≈ 50 patients) of the phase I ivuxolimab trial is reported in the paper. Study-level results and caveats: After ivuxolimab, CD8+ T cells had more expanded clones than CD4+ T cells on average. Clonal expansion of both CD4+ and CD8+ blood T cells was observed from baseline to week 6 at doses 0.1 to 3.0 mg/kg. The antigen specificity of the clonally expanded peripheral T cells was not determined. In the 0.1-3.0 mg/kg groups, partial responders were among the patients with the lowest normalized peripheral clonal expansion, particularly in CD8+ T cells. Low levels of normalized T-cell clonal expansion were also seen in some nonresponding patients.

V is reduced by 4 bases and J by 2 bases, leaving a spacing of 11 bases between them. From a lookup of the germline V gene, CDR1 and CDR2 are MNHNS and SASEGT. The CDR3 covers 14 residues, taking in both the cysteine and the phenylalanine. CDR3 DNA is the only sequence kept; it has 42 bases, read in frame from the first base. The trial excluded patients who had a history of autoimmune disease or who were on systemic immunosuppression. Peripheral blood for TCR sequencing was collected from all dose cohorts at baseline, on cycle 4 day 1, and on cycle 7 day 1. The samples were taken from a phase I, first-in-human, multicenter, open-label dose-escalation trial of ivuxolimab. Adults with locally advanced or metastatic melanoma, renal cell carcinoma, hepatocellular carcinoma or head and neck squamous cell carcinoma were enrolled in the trial. Before TCR sequencing, CD4+ T cells and CD8+ T cells from peripheral blood were sorted into separate populations.

For sequencing of the TCRbeta CDR3 region, genomic DNA was extracted from the sorted cells. The immunoSEQ Assay was used for sequencing of TCRbeta CDR3 regions. TCRdb retrieved this table from immuneACCESS and kept in-frame rearrangements only. Not all clones are present; in checked studies, unresolved V genes account for under half, and no reason is known for the remainder. The sample records approximately 28,000 clones, more than 70% of which are singletons. The top ten clonotypes cover under 30% of the sample. The sequence joins TRBV6-1 to TRBJ1-2, with no D gene named confidently. The specimen was CD4+ or CD8+ T cells sorted from blood, collected in a trial of the OX40 agonist ivuxolimab. The receptor comes from an adult with an advanced solid tumor such as melanoma, head and neck, liver or kidney cancer. Here the CDR3 is given as CASSVAGLNYGYTF. At the DNA level, the sequence is TGTGCCAGCAGTGTGGCAGGACTAAACTATGGCTACACCTTC.